These 10 T cell receptor beta chains were sequenced from one sample in a study of T cell repertoires in cytomegalovirus infection. TCRdb reanalysed the reads using MiXCR and keeps one entry per CDR3 protein. The table includes approximately 150,000 distinct CDR3 sequences, under 8% detected once. Input material: PBMCs. These TCRs come from a human donor in good health (CMV status not recorded). Some clones in this sample may be carry-over from other donors' samples.

This clonotype was seen at least ten times. The J gene is TRBJ2-1, the V gene TRBV5-4; TRBD1 matches at 10 bases. After removal of 4 bases from V and 4 bases from J, the junction contained 8 bases not matched to a gene. Per germline, CDR1 SGHNT and CDR2 YYREEE (reference sequence). The CDR3 contains 16 residues. For the CDR3, the DNA is TGTGCCAGCAGCCGCCCGCGACAGGGGGCGTACAATGAGCAGTTCTTC. Its translation is CASSRPRQGAYNEQFF.

This clonotype has only a few counts. The chain couples TRBV15 to TRBJ1-1; TRBD1 is a possible D gene (5 bases). Deletions cut 0 bases from V and 5 bases from J, with 13 bases between. The CDR3 totals 15 residues. Germline-derived CDR1 and CDR2 are LNHNV and YYDKDF (reference sequence). The CDR3 nucleotides read TGTGCCACCAGCAGAGAGGCAGGGATAACTACTGAAGCTTTCTTT. This sequence encodes CATSREAGITTEAFF.

This clonotype was seen many times. The chain recombines TRBV19 with TRBJ1-3; 8 bases line up with TRBD1. V lost 6 bases, J lost 0 bases, and 4 bases stayed unmatched. The CDR3 covers 15 residues. Germline assignment: CDR1 LNHDA and CDR2 SQIVND (reference sequence). CDR3 nucleotides: TGTGCCAGTAGCAAGACAGGGGACTCTGGAAACACCATATATTTT. As protein: CASSKTGDSGNTIYF.

This clonotype has at least ten counts. This chain uses TRBV20-1 with TRBJ2-7; 7 bases map to TRBD1. There are 15 residues in the CDR3. V shed 7 bases and J 1 base; nucleotides not matched to a gene: 13. The germline gives CDR1 DFQATT, CDR2 SNEGSKA (reference sequence). For the CDR3, the DNA is TGCAGTGTGGGGCCGGGACAGCCGATTTCCTACGAGCAGTACTTC. As protein: CSVGPGQPISYEQYF.

This clonotype occurred a few times. This chain uses TRBV12-3 or TRBV12-4 with TRBJ2-1, with a possible D match to TRBD2 (5 bases). Trimming took 4 bases from V and 6 from J, leaving 10 bases between them. The CDR3 is made up of 13 amino acids. DNA for the CDR3: TGTGCCAGCAGTTCCCGGGGTGGCAATGAGCAGTTCTTC. Encoded protein: CASSSRGGNEQFF.

This clonotype was seen repeatedly, ten times or more. The chain combines TRBV6-2 or TRBV6-3 with TRBJ1-2; no definite D call. CDR3 length equals 12 residues. Germline-derived CDR1 and CDR2 are MNHEY and SVGEGT. Between the trimmed V and J ends, which lost 11 bases and 8 bases, there was a span of 18 bases. The CDR3 sequence is CAGRREGGGYTF. The CDR3 nucleotides read TGTGCCGGGAGGAGGGAAGGAGGCGGCTACACCTTC.

This chain links TRBV6-6 with TRBJ2-5; D not certain. Germline assignment: CDR1 MNHNY and CDR2 SVGAGI (reference sequence). V was cut by 2 bases and J by 4 bases, with 5 bases left in between. The CDR3 covers 12 residues. CDR3 nucleotide sequence: TGTGCCAGCAGTTACCCGGCAGAGACCCAGTACTTC. Translation: CASSYPAETQYF.

This clonotype was observed at least ten times. The chain employs TRBV19 and TRBJ1-5, with D perhaps TRBD1 (6 bases). This CDR3 spans 14 amino acids. Germline-derived CDR1 and CDR2 are LNHDA and SQIVND (reference sequence). Trimming shortened V by 5 bases and J by 8 bases, and 16 bases separated the two germline ends. CDR3: CASSGGRGREPQHF. CDR3 DNA: TGTGCCAGTAGTGGTGGCAGGGGTAGGGAGCCCCAGCATTTT.

This clonotype was detected ten times or more. The gene calls are TRBV7-2 and TRBJ2-1; D remains unclear. The CDR3 covers 12 residues. Between the trimmed V and J ends, which lost 2 bases and 15 bases, there was a span of 14 bases. Germline values: CDR1 SGHTA, CDR2 FQGNSA. The CDR3 coding sequence is TGTGCCAGCAGCTTACCCGTTCTCCCGCTGTTCTTC. As protein: CASSLPVLPLFF.

The chain is built from TRBV11-2 and TRBJ2-3, with D maybe TRBD1 (6 bases). V was clipped by 5 bases and J by 5 bases, with 11 bases between them. The CDR3 is 13 amino acids. The germline gives CDR1 SGHAT, CDR2 FQNNGV. The CDR3 is CASSVRGLDTQYF. The CDR3 DNA reads TGTGCCAGCAGCGTTAGGGGGTTAGATACGCAGTATTTT.